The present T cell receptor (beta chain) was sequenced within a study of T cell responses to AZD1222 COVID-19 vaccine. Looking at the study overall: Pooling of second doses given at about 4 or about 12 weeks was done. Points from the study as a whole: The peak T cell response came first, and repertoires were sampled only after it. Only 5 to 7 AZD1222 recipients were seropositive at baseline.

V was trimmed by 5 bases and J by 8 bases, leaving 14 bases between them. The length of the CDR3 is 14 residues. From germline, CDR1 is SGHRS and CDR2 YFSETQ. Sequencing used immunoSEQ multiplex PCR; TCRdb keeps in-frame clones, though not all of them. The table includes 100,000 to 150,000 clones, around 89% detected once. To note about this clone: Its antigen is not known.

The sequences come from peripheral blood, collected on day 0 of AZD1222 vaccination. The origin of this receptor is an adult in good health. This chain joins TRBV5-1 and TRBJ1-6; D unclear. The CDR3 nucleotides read TGCGCCAGCAGGCGAGGACCTGCGGATTCACCCCTCCACTTT. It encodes CASRRGPADSPLHF.